The 8 T cell receptor beta chains listed next were all sequenced from one sample in a study of T cells after yellow fever vaccination. In TCRdb, the 5' RACE reads were re-called with MiXCR into one record per CDR3 protein. The data show hundreds of thousands of distinct CDR3 sequences, approximately 13% seen once. Sequenced material: PBMCs, taken on the day of the yellow fever booster vaccination. The receptor set was obtained from a young man who received the YFV17D yellow fever vaccine.

There are a few counts of this clonotype. The chain is built from TRBV5-1 and TRBJ2-3, with D hard to call. The V gene's germline CDR1 is SGHRS and CDR2 YFSETQ. The CDR3 is made up of 15 amino acids. Trimming stripped 3 bases from V and 0 bases from J, with 11 bases between. The CDR3: CASSSNVASTDTQYF. The CDR3 bases are TGCGCCAGCAGCTCCAACGTCGCAAGCACAGATACGCAGTATTTT.

The chain carries TRBV29-1 and TRBJ2-3, with 11 nucleotides matching TRBD2. V lost 4 bases, J lost 4 bases, and 7 bases stayed unmatched. The CDR3 contains 15 residues. Germline CDR1 is SQVTM and CDR2 is ANQGSEA. The CDR3 protein is CSVGTSGSIADTQYF. The CDR3 region has the DNA TGCAGCGTTGGTACTAGCGGGAGTATTGCAGATACGCAGTATTTT.

The genes are TRBV6-1 and TRBJ2-3; the match to TRBD1 covers 7 bases. Germline CDR1 MNHNS, CDR2 SASEGT. This CDR3 spans 14 amino acids. V shed 6 bases and J 5 bases; nucleotides not matched to a gene: 8. The CDR3 is CASSSTGYLDTQYF. The CDR3 DNA is TGTGCCAGCAGCTCGACAGGGTACCTAGATACGCAGTATTTT.

This rearrangement joins TRBV12-3 or TRBV12-4 to TRBJ2-5, with a possible D match to TRBD2 (5 bases). This CDR3 has 14 residues. The germline V and J ends were trimmed by 2 bases and 5 bases, with 12 bases remaining between them. CDR3 sequence: CASSLLRARETQYF. The CDR3 DNA follows: TGTGCCAGCAGTTTATTGAGGGCCCGGGAGACCCAGTACTTC.

This clonotype was detected many times. V gene TRBV7-9 combines with J gene TRBJ2-1; D not resolved. The CDR3 sequence is 12 residues long. Trimming shortened V by 5 bases and J by 8 bases, and 10 bases separated the two germline ends. Germline CDR1 and CDR2: SEHNR and FQNEAQ (reference sequence). CDR3 bases: TGTGCCAGCAGCCGCACCGTGGATGAGCAGTTCTTC. Translation: CASSRTVDEQFF.

This clonotype was counted a few times. The chain has TRBV14 and TRBJ2-1; 12 bases are shared with TRBD2. Germline lookup yields CDR1 SGHDN and CDR2 FVKESK. V shed 2 bases, J shed 7 bases, and the junction held 3 bases outside the gene matches. The CDR3 contains 15 residues. CDR3 nucleotides: TGTGCCAGCAGCCAATATCTAGCGGGAGGGAATGAGCAGTTCTTC. This codes for CASSQYLAGGNEQFF.

In this sample, this clonotype turned up a few times. CDR3 region: CASSPSLTGGSYEQYF. The CDR3 DNA is TGCGCCAGCAGCCCTTCATTGACAGGGGGCTCCTACGAGCAGTACTTC. The rearrangement joins TRBV5-1 to TRBJ2-7, with 9 bases lining up with TRBD1. J was trimmed by 0 bases and V by 4 bases; bases with no gene match: 8. Germline CDR1 reads SGHRS; CDR2 reads YFSETQ. The CDR3 runs to 16 residues.

This clonotype has more than one count but fewer than ten. The chain links TRBV10-3 to TRBJ1-2; 9 bases map to TRBD1. CDR1 is ENHRY and CDR2 is SYGVKD in the germline V gene. The CDR3 is made up of 13 amino acids. With V trimmed by 6 bases and J by 6 bases, 5 bases remained unmatched. CDR3 sequence (DNA): TGTGCCATCAGAGCCGGGACAGGGAATGGCTACACCTTC. This sequence encodes CAIRAGTGNGYTF.